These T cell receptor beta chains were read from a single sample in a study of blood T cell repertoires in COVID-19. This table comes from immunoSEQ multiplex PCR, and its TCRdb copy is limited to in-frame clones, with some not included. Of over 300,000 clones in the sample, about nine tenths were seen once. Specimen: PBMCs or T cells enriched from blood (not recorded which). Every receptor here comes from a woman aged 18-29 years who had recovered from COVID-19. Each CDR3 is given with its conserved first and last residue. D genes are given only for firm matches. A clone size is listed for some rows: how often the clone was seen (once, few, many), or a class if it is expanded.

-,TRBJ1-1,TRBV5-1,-,TGCGCCAGCAGCTTACGGGGGAACACTGAAGCTTTCTTT,CASSLRGNTEAFF
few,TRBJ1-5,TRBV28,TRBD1,TGTGCCAGCACCGGGACAGGGGGCCATCAGCCCCAGCATTTT,CASTGTGGHQPQHF
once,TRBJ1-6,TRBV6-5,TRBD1,TGTGCCAGCAGTTACGGGGCAGGGGGTACGAGTTCACCCCTCCACTTT,CASSYGAGGTSSPLHF
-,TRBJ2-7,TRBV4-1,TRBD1,TGCGCCAGCAGCCAACGATCCGGGACAGCCGACACCTACGAGCAGTACTTC,CASSQRSGTADTYEQYF
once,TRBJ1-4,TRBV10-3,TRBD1,TGTGCCATCAGAGGGACAGGGGATAATCAAAAACTGTTTTTT,CAIRGTGDNQKLFF
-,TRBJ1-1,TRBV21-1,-,TGTGCCAGCAGCAAAGAGTTACGCAGGGCCCTGAACACTGAAGCTTTCTTT,CASSKELRRALNTEAFF
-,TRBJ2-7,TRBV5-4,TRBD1,TGTGCCAGCAGCTCTGGACAGGGCCTACGGGAGCAGTACTTC,CASSSGQGLREQYF
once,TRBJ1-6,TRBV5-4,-,TGTGCCAGCACAACAGAGAATTCACCCCTCCACTTT,CASTTENSPLHF
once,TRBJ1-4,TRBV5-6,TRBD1,TGTGCCAGCAGTTATGGACAGGGAGCCGAAAAACTGTTTTTT,CASSYGQGAEKLFF
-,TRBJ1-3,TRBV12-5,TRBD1,TGTGCTAGTGGTCTCCTACAGGGGACAGGAAACACCATATATTTT,CASGLLQGTGNTIYF
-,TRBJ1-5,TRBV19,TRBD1,TGTGCCAGTAGTACCTCAGGGGGCACTCAGCCCCAGCATTTT,CASSTSGGTQPQHF
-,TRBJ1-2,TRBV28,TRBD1,TGTGCCAGCAGATGGTCAGGGGGTGGCTACACCTTC,CASRWSGGGYTF
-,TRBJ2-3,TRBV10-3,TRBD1,TGTGCCATCAGTGAGTCAACAGGGGAAGATACGCAGTATTTT,CAISESTGEDTQYF
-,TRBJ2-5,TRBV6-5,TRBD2,TGTGCCAGCAGGACCGGGCGGGGGCAAGAGACCCAGTACTTC,CASRTGRGQETQYF
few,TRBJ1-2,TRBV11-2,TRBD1,TGTGCCAGCAGCTCCCAACTGGGGACAGGGGATGGCTACACCTTC,CASSSQLGTGDGYTF
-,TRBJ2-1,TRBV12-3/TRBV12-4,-,TGTGCCAGCACCTTAGGAGGGATTGAGCAGTTCTTC,CASTLGGIEQFF
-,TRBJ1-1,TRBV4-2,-,TGTGCCAGCAGCCAGGGACACCGGATCGGCACTGAAGCTTTCTTT,CASSQGHRIGTEAFF
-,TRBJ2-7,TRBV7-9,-,TGTGCCAGCAGCCCTAGAACCGGGACACGTAACGAGCAGTACTTC,CASSPRTGTRNEQYF
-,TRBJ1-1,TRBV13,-,TGTGCCAGCAGCTTAACGACCGGGGGACCTGCCGAGGAAGCTTTCTTT,CASSLTTGGPAEEAFF
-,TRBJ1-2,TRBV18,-,TGTGCCAGCTCACGGGACACCTCTAACTATGGCTACACCTTC,CASSRDTSNYGYTF